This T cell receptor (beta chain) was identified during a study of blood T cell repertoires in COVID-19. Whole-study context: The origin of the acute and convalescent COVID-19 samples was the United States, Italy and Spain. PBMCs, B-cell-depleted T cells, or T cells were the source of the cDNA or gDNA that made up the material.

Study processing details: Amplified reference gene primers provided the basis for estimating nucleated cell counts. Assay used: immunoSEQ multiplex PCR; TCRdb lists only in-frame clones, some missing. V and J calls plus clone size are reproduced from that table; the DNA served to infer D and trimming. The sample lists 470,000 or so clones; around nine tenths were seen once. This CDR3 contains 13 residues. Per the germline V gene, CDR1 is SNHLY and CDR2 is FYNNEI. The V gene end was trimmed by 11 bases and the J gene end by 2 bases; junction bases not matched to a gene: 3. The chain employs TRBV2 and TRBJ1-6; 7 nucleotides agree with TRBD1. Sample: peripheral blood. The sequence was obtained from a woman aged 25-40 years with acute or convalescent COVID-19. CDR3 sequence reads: CADRETYNSPLHF. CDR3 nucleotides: TGTGCCGACAGGGAGACCTATAATTCACCCCTCCACTTT.